Following are 9 T cell receptor beta chains from one sample sequenced in a study of blood T cell repertoires in COVID-19. TCRdb's table, derived via immunoSEQ multiplex PCR, lists solely in-frame clones and lacks some. This sample carries hundreds of thousands of clones, approximately 90% of them seen once, and the ten largest clones take 3% to 3.5%. The sequenced sample consisted of peripheral blood. These receptors all come from a man aged 18 to 29 with active or convalescent COVID-19.

This clone was seen only a few times. The chain uses TRBV6-2 or TRBV6-3 and TRBJ2-5; TRBD2 aligns across 10 bases. This CDR3 is built from 16 residues. V lost 5 bases to trimming and J lost 2 bases; unmatched junction nucleotides: 8. The germline CDR1 and CDR2 sequences are MNHEY and SVGEGT. Here the CDR3 DNA reads TGTGCCAGCAGTAGGCCTGTAGCGGGGGGACAAGAGACCCAGTACTTC. Amino acids: CASSRPVAGGQETQYF.

The rearrangement links TRBV19 to TRBJ2-1, with 7 nucleotides matching TRBD1. There are 14 residues in the CDR3. CDR1 and CDR2 from the germline V gene are LNHDA and SQIVND (reference sequence). Trimming at V came to 1 base and at J to 4 bases, leaving 1 base not matched to a gene. CDR3 coding DNA: TGTGCCAGTAGTATAGGGACAGGATACAATGAGCAGTTCTTC. The encoded protein is CASSIGTGYNEQFF.

The chain has TRBV7-3 and TRBJ2-5; TRBD1 is a possible D gene (6 bases). Germline CDR1 SGHTA, CDR2 FQGTGA. Trimming removed 5 bases from V and 4 bases from J, with 23 bases in between. The CDR3 is made up of 17 amino acids. DNA for the CDR3: TGTGCCAGCAGCGATATTGAACAGGGTCCGAGCCCAGAGACCCAGTACTTC. This sequence encodes CASSDIEQGPSPETQYF. The whole variable domain, filled in from reference TRBV7-3 and TRBJ2-5, reads GAGVSQTPSNKVTEKGKYVELRCDPISGHTALYWYRQSLGQGPEFLIYFQGTGAADDSGLPNDRFFAVRPEGSVSTLKIQRTERGDSAVYLCASSDIEQGPSPETQYFGPGTRLLVL.

The genes are TRBV6-2 or TRBV6-3 and TRBJ1-6; TRBD1 aligns across 10 bases. Trimming cost V 5 bases and J 6 bases; bases outside gene matches: 22. The CDR3 consists of 21 residues. Per the germline V gene, CDR1 is MNHEY and CDR2 is SVGEGT. In nucleotides, the CDR3 is TGTGCCAGCAGTCCCGAACTTCGGGACAGGGGAAGTACCTCAGTTAATTCACCCCTCCACTTT. It encodes CASSPELRDRGSTSVNSPLHF.

J is TRBJ1-2 and V is TRBV30; TRBD1 is a possible D gene (5 bases). The CDR3 sequence is 13 residues long. The germline gives CDR1 GTSNPN, CDR2 SVGIG (reference sequence). With 3 bases removed from V and 8 bases from J, the gap between germline ends came to 16 bases. For the CDR3, the DNA is TGTGCCTGGAGAACACGGGGGGAGGTCGGCTACACCTTC. It specifies CAWRTRGEVGYTF.

The chain has TRBV4-3 and TRBJ1-2, with D hard to call. The CDR3 loop spans 16 amino acids. Germline CDR1 reads LGHNA; CDR2 reads YSLEER. V lost 3 bases to trimming and J lost 4 bases, with 18 bases between them. The CDR3 nucleotides read TGCGCCAGCAGCCAGGAGGAGGGCTTCACCCCCTATGGCTACACCTTC. Its translation is CASSQEEGFTPYGYTF.

The gene calls are TRBV13 and TRBJ2-7; D remains unclear. The CDR3 covers 14 residues. CDR1 and CDR2 (germline): PRHDT, FYEKMQ (reference sequence). Trimming took off 0 bases at V and 0 bases at J, with 6 bases between the two ends. CDR3 amino acids: CASSLGLSSYEQYF. CDR3 DNA: TGTGCCAGCAGCTTAGGCCTGAGCTCCTACGAGCAGTACTTC.

There are a few counts of this clone. The V call is TRBV11-3, the J call TRBJ1-5; possible D gene TRBD1, 6 bases. The CDR3 length is 19 residues. CDR1 is SGHNT, CDR2 YENEEA, per germline. The V gene lost 5 bases and the J gene lost 1 base, with 24 bases spanning the gap. Written as DNA, the CDR3 is TGTGCCAGCAGCCTAGGAATACCCGCTGGACAGACCAGCAATCAGCCCCAGCATTTT. Translated: CASSLGIPAGQTSNQPQHF.

The chain employs TRBV7-2 and TRBJ2-7; D not resolved. Germline assignment: CDR1 SGHTA and CDR2 FQGNSA. The CDR3 is 11 amino acids. Trimming stripped 5 bases from V and 7 bases from J, with 9 bases between. The CDR3 DNA is TGTGCCAGCAGCCCCAAGCAAGAGCAGTACTTC. Translation: CASSPKQEQYF. The whole variable domain, remainder taken from reference TRBV7-2 and TRBJ2-7, is GAGVSQSPSNKVTEKGKDVELRCDPISGHTALYWYRQSLGQGLEFLIYFQGNSAPDKSGLPSDRFSAERTGGSVSTLTIQRTQQEDSAVYLCASSPKQEQYFGPGTRLTVT.